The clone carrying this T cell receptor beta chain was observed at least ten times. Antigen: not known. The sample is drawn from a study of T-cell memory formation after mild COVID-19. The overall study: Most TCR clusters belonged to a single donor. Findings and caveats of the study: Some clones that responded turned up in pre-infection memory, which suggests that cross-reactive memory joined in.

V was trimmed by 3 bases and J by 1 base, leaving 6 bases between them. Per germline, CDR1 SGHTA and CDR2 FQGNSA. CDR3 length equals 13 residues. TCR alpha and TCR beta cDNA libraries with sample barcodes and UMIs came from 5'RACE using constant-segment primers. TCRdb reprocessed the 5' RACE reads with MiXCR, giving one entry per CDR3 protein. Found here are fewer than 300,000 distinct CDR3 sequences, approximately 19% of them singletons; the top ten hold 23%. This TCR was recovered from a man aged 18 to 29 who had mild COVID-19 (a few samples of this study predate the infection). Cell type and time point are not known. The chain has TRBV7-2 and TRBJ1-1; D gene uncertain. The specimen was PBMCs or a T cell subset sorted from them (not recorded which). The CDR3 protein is CASSFRGNTEAFF. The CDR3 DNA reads TGTGCCAGCAGCTTTCGGGGGAACACTGAAGCTTTCTTT.